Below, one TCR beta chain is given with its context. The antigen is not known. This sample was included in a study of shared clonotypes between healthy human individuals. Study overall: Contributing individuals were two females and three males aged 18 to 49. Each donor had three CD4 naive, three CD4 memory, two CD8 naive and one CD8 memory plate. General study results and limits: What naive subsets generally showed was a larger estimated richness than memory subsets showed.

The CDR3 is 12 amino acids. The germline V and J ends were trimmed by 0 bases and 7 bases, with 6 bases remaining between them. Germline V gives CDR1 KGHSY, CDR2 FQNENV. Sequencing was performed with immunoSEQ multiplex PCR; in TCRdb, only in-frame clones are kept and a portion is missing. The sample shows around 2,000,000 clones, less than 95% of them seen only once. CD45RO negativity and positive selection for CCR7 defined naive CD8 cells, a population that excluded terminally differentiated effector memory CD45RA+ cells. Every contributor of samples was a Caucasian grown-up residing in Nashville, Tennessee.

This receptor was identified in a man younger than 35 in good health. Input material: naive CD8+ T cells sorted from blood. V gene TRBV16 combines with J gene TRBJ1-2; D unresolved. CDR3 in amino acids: CASSQSDPGYTF. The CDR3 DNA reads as TGTGCCAGCAGCCAATCGGACCCTGGCTACACCTTC.